This T cell receptor beta chain is from a study of T cell responses to AZD1222 COVID-19 vaccine. This clone was recorded a few times. Its antigen is unknown. Trimming shortened V by 5 bases and J by 7 bases, and 14 bases separated the two germline ends. The CDR3 covers 13 residues. The V gene's germline CDR1 is MNHEY and CDR2 SMNVEV (reference sequence). TCRdb's copy holds only in-frame clones and misses some; the assay was immunoSEQ multiplex PCR. The sample includes 65,000 to 70,000 clones, 75% to 85% of them seen just once. Regarding the study as a whole: No repertoire was sampled before or during the peak T cell response, only after it. Seropositive AZD1222 recipients at baseline numbered only five or six. As reported, nearly half of all spike-specific TCRs target variant regions that are unmutated.

This TCR was recovered from an adult in good health. The chain combines TRBV27 with TRBJ1-2, with D possibly being TRBD1 (6 bases). The source was peripheral blood, collected on day 0 of AZD1222 vaccination. Here the CDR3 reads CASSPGTHRGYTF. CDR3 bases: TGTGCCAGCAGTCCCGGGACACACCGTGGCTACACCTTC.